This paragraph reports one T cell receptor (beta chain). Its antigen is not yet known. No quality values exist for individual bases; no much larger clone is one base distant. The donors were included in the validation cohort of some 110 subjects, a group kept apart from the approximately 690-subject first cohort. The library was generated by the immunoSEQ multiplex PCR assay. In the source study's methods: A statistical classification framework was built to diagnose cytomegalovirus status from the catalog of TCR beta chain sequences. TCRdb's version of the immuneACCESS table is confined to in-frame rearrangements and falls short of the full clone set. An unresolved V gene accounts for under half of the shortfall where checked; the remainder is of unknown origin. The V and J calls and clone size come from that table; D and trimming were worked out from the DNA. Recorded for this sample are some 170,000 clones; 90% to 97% of them occurred a single time. 0.8% to 0.95% of the sample is held by the ten biggest clonotypes.

From the cysteine through the phenylalanine, the CDR3 covers 14 amino acids. Only the CDR3 DNA is retained, 42 bases long and in frame from the first base. The V end gives up 7 bases and the J end 3 bases, leaving 10 bases in the junction not matched to a gene. CDR1 SGHDT and CDR2 YYEEEE are derived from the germline V gene. This sample was taken from a study of cytomegalovirus exposure and HLA in healthy donors (TCRdb year 2017). Regarding the research as a whole: A later analysis indicated that the roughly 120 validation repertoires were generated on the platform also employed for the approximately 690 repertoires of the first cohort. High-throughput TCR immunosequencing, statistical association of individual TCRs with disease status, and machine learning were combined to predict cytomegalovirus infection status. The study aimed to test whether cataloging public T cell receptors could reveal signatures of past pathogen exposure. Along with the roughly 670-subject first cohort, a separate validation cohort of 120 different subjects was used.

The paper as a whole reports these results and caveats: A total of 150 or so TCR beta chains were listed by the study as associated with cytomegalovirus. Subsequent analysis determined that TCRs grouped into clusters in the first cohort also showed a tendency toward co-occurrence across the roughly 130 validation repertoires, and approximately 94% of cluster scores exceeded 0. Across donors, most TCR sequences were observed very rarely, whereas some public TCRs were present in many individuals. Three of the identified cytomegalovirus-associated TCR beta chains were confirmed in vitro to be specific for cytomegalovirus antigens. The validation cohort had no HLA typing available for a later analysis, so co-occurrence within that cohort was assessed over all 120 or so repertoires. The authors suggested that the approach could potentially be extended to other disease states and immunological phenotypes. In both the original and validation cohorts, the classifier was reported to diagnose cytomegalovirus status with high specificity and sensitivity.

The specimen sequenced was PBMCs. The chain uses TRBV5-6 and TRBJ2-7, and 7 bases in between align with TRBD1. This clonotype originated in a woman aged 18-29 years in good health and CMV-seronegative. The CDR3 sequence is CASGIRDRYYEQYF. In nucleotides, the sequence is TGTGCCAGCGGAATCCGGGACAGATACTACGAGCAGTACTTC.